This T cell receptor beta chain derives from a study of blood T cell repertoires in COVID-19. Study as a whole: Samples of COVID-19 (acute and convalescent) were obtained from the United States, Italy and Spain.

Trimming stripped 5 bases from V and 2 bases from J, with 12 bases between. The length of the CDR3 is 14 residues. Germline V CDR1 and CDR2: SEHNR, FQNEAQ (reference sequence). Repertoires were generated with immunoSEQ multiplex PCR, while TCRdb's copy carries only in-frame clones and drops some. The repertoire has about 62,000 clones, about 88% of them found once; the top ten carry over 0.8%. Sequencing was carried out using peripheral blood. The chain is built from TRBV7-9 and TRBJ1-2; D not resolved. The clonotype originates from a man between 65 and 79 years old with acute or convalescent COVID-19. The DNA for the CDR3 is TGTGCCAGCAGCCAGTCTTTGCAGAACTATGGCTACACCTTC. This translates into CASSQSLQNYGYTF.